This T cell receptor beta chain was recorded in a study of T cell changes during pregnancy in multiple sclerosis. Some clones are missing from TCRdb's copy, which holds only in-frame ones; the method was immunoSEQ multiplex PCR. The data contain under 85,000 clones, 91% of them seen just once; the ten biggest clones take up 0.29%. V was trimmed by 0 bases and J by 0 bases, leaving 8 bases between them. Germline CDR1 reads GTSNPN; CDR2 reads SVGIG (reference sequence). The CDR3 has 14 amino acids. This specimen consisted of CD4+ T cells from peripheral blood mononuclear cells, obtained in the third trimester of pregnancy. This receptor was taken from a female donor in good health, enrolled as a control in a pregnancy study. V usage is TRBV30 and J usage is TRBJ1-1; D call uncertain. This CDR3 reads CAWSVAMVNTEAFF. CDR3 coding DNA: TGTGCCTGGAGTGTAGCAATGGTGAACACTGAAGCTTTCTTT.